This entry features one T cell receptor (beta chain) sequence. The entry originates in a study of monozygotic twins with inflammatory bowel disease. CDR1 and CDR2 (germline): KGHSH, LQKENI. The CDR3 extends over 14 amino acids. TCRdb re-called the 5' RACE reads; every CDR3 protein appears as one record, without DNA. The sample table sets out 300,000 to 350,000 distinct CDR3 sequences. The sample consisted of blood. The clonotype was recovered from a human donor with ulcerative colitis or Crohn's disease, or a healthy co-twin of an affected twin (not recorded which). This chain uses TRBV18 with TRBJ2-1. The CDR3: CASSPETTGNEQFF.